These 20 T cell receptor beta chains were all obtained from the same sample, sequenced in a study of T cell responses to AZD1222 COVID-19 vaccine. TCRdb's table, derived via immunoSEQ multiplex PCR, lists solely in-frame clones and lacks some. The sample yields about 82,000 clones, 70% to 90% seen once. The source material was peripheral blood, sampled 28 days after the second AZD1222 dose. All receptors come from an adult who received the AZD1222 COVID-19 vaccine.

This rearrangement joins TRBV7-9 to TRBJ1-4; 10 positions match TRBD1. The CDR3 is 15 amino acids. The ends lost 2 bases at V and 8 bases at J; junction bases unmatched: 5. From germline, CDR1 is SEHNR and CDR2 FQNEAQ (reference sequence). The CDR3, as DNA: TGTGCCAGCAGCTTATCCGGGACAGGGGACGAAAAACTGTTTTTT. This translates into CASSLSGTGDEKLFF.

With respect to this clone: Other nucleotide sequences in the sample specify the same CDR3. The chain uses TRBV4-3 and TRBJ1-5; the match to TRBD1 covers 7 bases. Germline V gene data show CDR1 as LGHNA and CDR2 as YSLEER. J lost 7 bases, V lost 3 bases, and 3 bases had no gene match. The CDR3 length is 13 residues. The CDR3 reads CASSQEGGQPQHF. The CDR3 region has the DNA TGCGCCAGCAGCCAGGAAGGGGGCCAGCCCCAGCATTTT.

The rearrangement uses TRBV6-5 and TRBJ2-1, with 8 bases lining up with TRBD2. The germline gives CDR1 MNHEY, CDR2 SVGAGI. The V and J ends lost 7 bases and 12 bases, in that order; junction bases with no gene match: 14. The CDR3 sequence is 14 residues long. The DNA for the CDR3 is TGTGCCAGCAAAGTAACGACTAGCGCGTTAGGGCAGTTCTTC. Translating it yields CASKVTTSALGQFF.

The genes are TRBV7-8 and TRBJ1-2, with unresolved D. CDR1 is SGHVS, CDR2 FQNEAQ, per germline. Trimming took off 6 bases at V and 3 bases at J, with 11 bases between the two ends. This CDR3 spans 13 amino acids. The CDR3 protein is CASSREFDYGYTF. The CDR3 coding sequence is TGTGCCAGCAGTAGGGAGTTTGACTATGGCTACACCTTC.

This clone was recorded a few times. This chain uses TRBV4-1 with TRBJ1-1; no clear D. CDR1 is MGHRA and CDR2 is YSYEKL in the germline V gene. V lost 1 base and J 4 bases, leaving 16 bases between the germline ends. This CDR3 spans 16 amino acids. In DNA, the CDR3 is TGCGCCAGCAGCCAAGGGACCTGGGGTAGGAGCACTGAAGCTTTCTTT. This gives the protein CASSQGTWGRSTEAFF.

This clone has more than one count but fewer than ten. The J gene is TRBJ1-2, the V gene TRBV3-1 (or the pseudogene TRBV3-2); D gene uncertain. The V and J ends lost 1 base and 8 bases respectively, with 11 bases between them. The CDR3 is 13 residues long. In germline, CDR1 is LGHDT, CDR2 YNNKEL (reference sequence). The CDR3 nucleotides read TGTGCCAGCAGCCAAGTTAAAGGGATCGGCTACACCTTC. Protein sequence: CASSQVKGIGYTF.

This sequence joins TRBV19 and TRBJ2-6, with D tentatively TRBD1 (7 bases). Trimming removed 6 bases at V and 4 bases at J, with 16 bases between. Germline CDR1 is LNHDA and CDR2 is SQIVND (reference sequence). This CDR3 is built from 16 residues. The CDR3 reads CASSAGGLAGANVLTF. The CDR3 coding sequence is TGTGCCAGTAGCGCAGGGGGGTTAGCAGGGGCCAACGTCCTGACTTTC.

V is TRBV28 and J is TRBJ1-2, with D tentatively TRBD1 (5 bases). This CDR3 is built from 14 residues. Per germline, CDR1 MDHEN and CDR2 SYDVKM. The germline V and J ends were trimmed by 7 bases and 4 bases, with 16 bases remaining between them. The CDR3 nucleotides are TGTGCCAGCACCAAGACAGCGTTGGTCTATGGCTACACCTTC. Protein sequence: CASTKTALVYGYTF.

This chain uses TRBV19 with TRBJ1-1, with D possibly matching TRBD1 (5 bases). Trimming took 7 bases from V and 2 from J, leaving 17 bases between them. Germline V gene lookup returns CDR1 LNHDA and CDR2 SQIVND (reference sequence). CDR3 length: 15 residues. In DNA form, the CDR3 reads TGTGCCAGTATAGTAGGGGCCGGGGGAAACACTGAAGCTTTCTTT. Its protein product is CASIVGAGGNTEAFF.

The chain combines TRBV11-3 with TRBJ1-2, with no clear D. V was shortened by 5 bases and J by 6 bases, with 16 bases between the two germline ends. CDR1 is SGHNT, CDR2 YENEEA, per germline. The length of the CDR3 is 14 residues. DNA for the CDR3: TGTGCCAGCAGCCTTAGCCCTAGCTTCCATGGCTACACCTTC. Translated: CASSLSPSFHGYTF.

This clone counts as medium-sized. This rearrangement joins TRBV27 to TRBJ2-1; D possibly matches TRBD1 or TRBD2 (5 bases each). The CDR3 is made up of 17 amino acids. Germline CDR1 is MNHEY and CDR2 is SMNVEV (reference sequence). Between the trimmed V and J ends, which lost 3 bases and 6 bases, there was a span of 21 bases. The CDR3 DNA is TGTGCCAGCAGTTTGCCCTCCGGGACCAGAGGGCTCAATGAGCAGTTCTTC. It is translated as CASSLPSGTRGLNEQFF.

The V and J genes are TRBV29-1 and TRBJ1-1; D is uncertain. Germline V gives CDR1 SQVTM, CDR2 ANQGSEA. The CDR3 consists of 15 residues. V lost 0 bases and J 5 bases, leaving 16 bases between the germline ends. This CDR3 is CSVEDGYARSTEAFF. CDR3 nucleotides: TGCAGCGTTGAAGATGGGTATGCCAGATCTACTGAAGCTTTCTTT.

The chain joins TRBV14 to TRBJ2-7, with 10 bases matching TRBD1. Germline V lookup: CDR1 SGHDN, CDR2 FVKESK. V lost 6 bases to trimming and J lost 3 bases; unmatched junction nucleotides: 8. This CDR3 region has 15 residues. CDR3 sequence: CASSRMDRGIYEQYF. The DNA of the CDR3 is TGTGCCAGCAGTCGAATGGACAGGGGGATCTACGAGCAGTACTTC.

The J gene is TRBJ1-5, the V gene TRBV13; D gene unclear. This CDR3 is 20 amino acids long. Germline-derived CDR1 and CDR2 are PRHDT and FYEKMQ (reference sequence). The V and J ends lost 0 bases and 0 bases respectively, with 21 bases between them. The CDR3 reads CASSLGLDRYGLYSNQPQHF. The CDR3 DNA follows: TGTGCCAGCAGCTTAGGCCTCGATCGGTACGGTTTGTATAGCAATCAGCCCCAGCATTTT.

The V and J genes are TRBV18 and TRBJ1-5; D uncertain. The CDR3 runs to 13 residues. Germline loops: CDR1 KGHSH, CDR2 LQKENI. V lost 6 bases to trimming and J lost 10 bases, with 16 bases between them. In DNA, the CDR3 is TGTGCCAGCTCTGAGATACCCAATGGCCCCCAGCATTTT. This encodes CASSEIPNGPQHF.

The chain links TRBV6-5 to TRBJ1-1, with D hard to call. Trimming took off 8 bases at V and 5 bases at J, with 6 bases between the two ends. The CDR3 consists of 10 residues. The germline gives CDR1 MNHEY, CDR2 SVGAGI. The CDR3 DNA sequence: TGTGCCAGCGTTTTTACTGAAGCTTTCTTT. Translating it yields CASVFTEAFF.

This clone has more than one count but fewer than ten. This rearrangement joins TRBV18 to TRBJ2-1, with 8 nucleotides matching TRBD1. The CDR3 extends over 17 amino acids. Unmatched junction bases numbered 11, after V lost 0 bases and J lost 7 bases. The germline gives CDR1 KGHSH, CDR2 LQKENI. DNA for the CDR3: TGTGCCAGCTCACCACCGGCAGGGGGCCGCCGGGGTAATGAGCAGTTCTTC. This codes for CASSPPAGGRRGNEQFF. The full variable domain, rest sourced from reference TRBV18 and TRBJ2-1, is NAGVMQNPRHLVRRRGQEARLRCSPMKGHSHVYWYRQLPEEGLKFMVYLQKENIIDESGMPKERFSAEFPKEGPSILRIQQVVRGDSAAYFCASSPPAGGRRGNEQFFGPGTRLTVL.

This chain joins TRBV11-2 and TRBJ1-2; 11 bases are shared with TRBD1. The germline gives CDR1 SGHAT, CDR2 FQNNGV. V lost 4 bases, J lost 7 bases, and 11 bases stayed unmatched. The CDR3 length is 16 residues. The CDR3 region is CASSSRDRTGGFGYTF. CDR3 DNA: TGTGCCAGCAGCTCCCGGGATCGGACAGGGGGCTTTGGCTACACCTTC.

This chain uses TRBV6-5 with TRBJ1-2, with 9 bases lining up with TRBD1. Per germline, CDR1 MNHEY and CDR2 SVGAGI. V shed 6 bases, J shed 2 bases, and the junction held 4 bases outside the gene matches. The CDR3 is 14 residues long. The CDR3 region has the DNA TGTGCCAGCAGCTTACAGGGGGCGAACTATGGCTACACCTTC. This sequence encodes CASSLQGANYGYTF.

The V gene is TRBV24-1, the J gene TRBJ2-1; TRBD2 matches at 8 bases. V lost 2 bases and J lost 10; bases outside the gene matches: 18. Germline V gives CDR1 KGHDR, CDR2 SFDVKD. This CDR3 region has 18 residues. CDR3 in amino acids: CATSDSPGAGGRAEEQFF. CDR3 coding DNA: TGTGCCACCAGTGATTCACCCGGCGCGGGGGGCCGGGCTGAGGAGCAGTTCTTC.